The TCR beta chain under discussion was sequenced for a study of tumor-infiltrating lymphocytes in primary liver carcinoma. Study in general: Tumors were stage T1-T3 N0M0, roughly 4 to 10 cm across.

It was from approximately 22-30 mg of unsorted bulk tissue that RNA and DNA were co-extracted. At sampling, these chronic HBV carriers had received no treatment. Total RNA amounting to about 520 ng was the source from which TCR beta cDNA was made with a constant-region primer. It was through three nested multiplex PCR rounds of slightly modified ARM-PCR that TCR beta libraries arose. Two initial PCR rounds of approximately 10 cycles each paired TRBV1-TRBV30 forward primers with a C-beta reverse primer. TCRdb recomputed calls from the multiplex PCR reads with MiXCR, one row per CDR3 protein. The repertoire holds roughly 200,000 distinct CDR3 sequences, with around four fifths as singletons. Overall study results and limits: No more than about 8-24% of top clones could be seen in all five tumor regions. The study found a significantly higher top-250-clone fraction in tumors than in blood (p = 0.039).

As to this clonotype: Its antigen is as yet unknown.

The CDR3 covers 12 residues. Germline CDR1 SGHKS, CDR2 YYEKEE (reference sequence). The chain joins TRBV5-5 to TRBJ2-5; D is unclear. The closer fit of TRBJ2-1 to the DNA end suggests the J call may be wrong. The sample taken for sequencing was tumor tissue from primary liver carcinoma. This receptor was identified in a man in his forties with primary liver carcinoma and hepatitis B virus infection. The CDR3 is CASSLDRESQFF. The CDR3 DNA sequence: TGTGCCAGCAGCTTGGATAGAGAGAGCCAGTTCTTC.